The T cell receptor beta chain under discussion was sequenced for a study of blood T cell repertoires in COVID-19. Only a few counts were recorded for this clone. Libraries were prepared by immunoSEQ multiplex PCR; TCRdb keeps only in-frame clonotypes and omits some of them. The repertoire holds tens of thousands of clones, about 86% seen once, with around 4% in the top ten. The source material was peripheral blood. The TCR sequence derives from a man in his fifties or sixties with acute or convalescent COVID-19.

As DNA, the CDR3 is TGTGCCAGCAGCTTTCATCAGCGGGGGTGGACCTACGAGCAGTACTTC. Protein sequence: CASSFHQRGWTYEQYF. The chain links TRBV5-6 to TRBJ2-7, with TRBD2 matching over 8 bases. V lost 2 bases to trimming and J lost 2 bases; unmatched junction nucleotides: 9. The CDR3 length is 16 residues. The germline CDR1 and CDR2 sequences are SGHDT and YYEEEE.